This TCR beta chain stems from a study of spatial heterogeneity in lung cancer. The presence of a unique molecular identifier marked each TCR cDNA molecule. TCRdb itself ran the 5' RACE reads through MiXCR, one entry per CDR3 protein. The table shows roughly 16,000 distinct CDR3 sequences, with around 7.1% occurring only once. Regarding this clonotype: Its antigen is unidentified. This beta chain was picked up by a library intended for alpha chains and is off target, so its count carries little meaning.

V was cut by 1 base and J by 6 bases, with 2 bases left in between. The CDR3 totals 11 residues. CDR1 and CDR2 from the germline V gene are LGHDT and YNNKEL (reference sequence). Sample time point: sample taken at primary tumor resection. Unsorted samples of tumor, nontumor lung or frozen PBMC had their whole RNA sequenced. Overall study findings and caveats: Mutation tallies in tumors tracked expanded intratumoral alpha and beta TCR counts.

This rearrangement joins TRBV3-1 to TRBJ2-3; D unclear. This material consisted of lung tumor tissue, taken at surgery. The clonotype was recovered from a female donor with early-stage non-small cell lung cancer. CDR3: CASSQGDTQYF. The CDR3 DNA sequence: TGTGCCAGCAGCCAAGGTGATACGCAGTATTTT.